This T cell receptor (beta chain) was captured in a study of T-cell reconstitution after alpha-beta-depleted transplantation in children. The germline CDR1 and CDR2 sequences are KGHSH and LQKENI. V trimming: 1 base; J trimming: 5 bases; junction bases outside the gene matches: 10. The CDR3 length is 17 residues. A note on this clonotype: Antigen specificity is unknown.

Study observations and caveats: Two months or so post-transplant, alpha-beta T cells reportedly derived from several hundred expanded graft clones. One year post-transplant, T-cell counts and diversity were largely derived from T cells produced anew.

The TCRbeta library was prepared with unique molecular identifiers. TCRdb independently ran MiXCR on the PCR reads; one entry per CDR3 protein. The profile covers approximately 300,000 distinct CDR3 sequences, with 6.5% to 9% appearing a single time and approximately 8.6% taken by the ten largest. Sequences were derived from peripheral blood, sampled 360 days after TCRalphabeta/CD19-depleted stem cell transplant. The gene calls are TRBV18 and TRBJ2-5; 10 bases match TRBD1. The sequence came from a female patient aged 2 to 10 who had a stem cell transplant for Fanconi anemia, so the T cells may come from the graft donor. The CDR3 loop reads CASSPRTGGFKMETQYF. The DNA of the CDR3 is TGTGCCAGCTCACCACGGACAGGGGGATTTAAAATGGAGACCCAGTACTTC.